The 14 T cell receptor beta chains reported below all come from one sample, sequenced in a study of T cells in pancreatic ductal adenocarcinoma. Assay used: immunoSEQ multiplex PCR; TCRdb lists only in-frame clones, some missing. The repertoire holds some 2,500 clones, 84% seen once, with roughly 7.2% in the top ten. Surgery without prior neoadjuvant therapy was the treatment of the selected pancreatic ductal adenocarcinoma patients. Sample: pancreatic tumor tissue. The receptors originated from a human donor with pancreatic ductal adenocarcinoma.

This chain links TRBV6-1 with TRBJ2-3; possible D gene TRBD1, 5 bases. Germline CDR1 and CDR2: MNHNS and SASEGT. This CDR3 has 15 amino acids. V lost 2 bases and J 0 bases, leaving 9 bases between the germline ends. The chain's CDR3 is CASSEQGTSTDTQYF. The CDR3 coding sequence is TGTGCCAGCAGTGAACAGGGTACAAGCACAGATACGCAGTATTTT.

The rearrangement uses TRBV5-4 and TRBJ2-7, with 9 bases aligning to TRBD1. CDR3 size: 13 residues. J was trimmed by 5 bases and V by 0 bases; bases with no gene match: 0. Germline loops: CDR1 SGHNT, CDR2 YYREEE (reference sequence). CDR3 in amino acids: CASSLGTGDEQYF. The CDR3 bases are TGTGCCAGCAGCTTGGGGACAGGGGACGAGCAGTACTTC.

This clone turned up a few times. The V call is TRBV13, the J call TRBJ2-5, with D uncertain. Trimming took 4 bases from V and 3 from J, leaving 3 bases between them. The CDR3 consists of 11 residues. CDR1 is PRHDT and CDR2 is FYEKMQ in the germline V gene (reference sequence). The CDR3 DNA reads TGTGCCAGCAGCTCCAAAGAGACCCAGTACTTC. As protein: CASSSKETQYF.

The chain employs TRBV4-1 and TRBJ2-2, with 7 positions matching TRBD2. The CDR3 sequence is 18 residues long. Germline lookup yields CDR1 MGHRA and CDR2 YSYEKL. The junction had 10 bases not matched to a gene; V was cut back by 1 base and J by 2 bases. CDR3 in DNA: TGCGCCAGCAGCCAAGCTAGGCCGACTAGCCTTAACACCGGGGAGCTGTTTTTT. It codes for CASSQARPTSLNTGELFF.

V usage is TRBV10-1 and J usage is TRBJ2-1; TRBD2 matches 16 bases. The CDR3 loop spans 17 amino acids. Losses at the gene ends were 4 bases for V and 8 bases for J; bases not matched to a gene: 8. Germline CDR1 WNHNN, CDR2 SYGVQD (reference sequence). CDR3 region: CASSGSGTSGRVYEQFF. As DNA, the CDR3 is TGCGCCAGCAGTGGATCCGGGACTAGCGGGAGGGTGTATGAGCAGTTCTTC.

This clone showed up just once. The J gene is TRBJ1-1, the V gene TRBV5-1; D not certain. With 5 bases removed from V and 5 bases from J, the gap between germline ends came to 19 bases. Germline CDR1 SGHRS, CDR2 YFSETQ. The CDR3 runs to 15 residues. The CDR3 DNA reads TGCGCCAGCAGTCCATTCGGGGTCGCTAGTACTGAAGCTTTCTTT. It translates to CASSPFGVASTEAFF.

The J gene is TRBJ2-6, the V gene TRBV27; a weak D match, TRBD2 (6 bases). Germline CDR1 MNHEY, CDR2 SMNVEV (reference sequence). This CDR3 has 16 residues. V dropped 6 bases and J dropped 1 base, with 13 bases sitting between them. CDR3 sequence reads: CASSPWRGSGANVLTF. CDR3 bases: TGTGCCAGCAGCCCCTGGAGGGGATCTGGGGCCAACGTCCTGACTTTC.

This clone was seen more than once but under ten times. J is TRBJ2-2 and V is TRBV7-8; the match to TRBD1 covers 7 bases. After removal of 6 bases from V and 7 bases from J, the junction contained 8 bases not matched to a gene. There are 14 residues in the CDR3. Germline V lookup: CDR1 SGHVS, CDR2 FQNEAQ. The CDR3 nucleotides are TGTGCCAGCAGGCCGCCGGGACAGAGCGGGGAGCTGTTTTTT. Protein product: CASRPPGQSGELFF.

The genes are TRBV18 and TRBJ1-5, with 8 bases matching TRBD1. The J segment lost 7 bases and the V segment lost 3 bases, leaving 5 bases of the junction unmatched. CDR3 length: 14 residues. Looked up from germline, CDR1 is KGHSH and CDR2 is LQKENI. CDR3 DNA: TGTGCCAGCTCACCCGGACAGGGCAGGCAGCCCCAGCATTTT. Its protein product is CASSPGQGRQPQHF.

The CDR3, as DNA: TGTGCCAGCAGTAGTGGACAGGAGGAGAACACCATATATTTT. It codes for CASSSGQEENTIYF. The genes are TRBV6-1 and TRBJ1-3; 7 positions match TRBD1. The CDR3 extends over 14 amino acids. V lost 5 bases and J lost 7; bases outside the gene matches: 8. Germline CDR1 reads MNHNS; CDR2 reads SASEGT.

The chain has TRBV5-1 and TRBJ2-5, with D unresolved. Trimming stripped 4 bases from V and 2 bases from J, with 3 bases between. The CDR3 extends over 11 amino acids. In germline, CDR1 is SGHRS, CDR2 YFSETQ. CDR3 in amino acids: CASSQQETQYF. The DNA for the CDR3 is TGCGCCAGCAGCCAGCAAGAGACCCAGTACTTC.

The chain combines TRBV28 with TRBJ2-7; no clear D. V was pared by 2 bases and J by 6 bases, with 11 bases between. This CDR3 has 13 amino acids. Germline V gives CDR1 MDHEN, CDR2 SYDVKM. CDR3 protein: CASSLKLKTEQYF. The CDR3 DNA follows: TGTGCCAGCAGTTTAAAGCTTAAAACCGAGCAGTACTTC.

This clone was recorded a few times. The chain joins TRBV4-1 to TRBJ1-3; 12 positions agree with TRBD1. The CDR3 has 16 amino acids. Trimming at V came to 3 bases and at J to 4 bases, leaving 4 bases not matched to a gene. Germline V gene lookup returns CDR1 MGHRA and CDR2 YSYEKL. In DNA, the CDR3 is TGCGCCAGCAGCCAGGGACAGGGGGCGGAAGGAAACACCATATATTTT. Amino acids: CASSQGQGAEGNTIYF.

This clone came up a few times. The genes are TRBV29-1 and TRBJ1-1, with 11 nucleotides matching TRBD1. J was trimmed by 5 bases and V by 4 bases; bases with no gene match: 9. Germline CDR1 SQVTM, CDR2 ANQGSEA. CDR3 length: 15 residues. CDR3 protein: CSVGWTGGVRTEAFF. In nucleotides, the CDR3 is TGCAGCGTTGGATGGACAGGGGGCGTTCGGACTGAAGCTTTCTTT.